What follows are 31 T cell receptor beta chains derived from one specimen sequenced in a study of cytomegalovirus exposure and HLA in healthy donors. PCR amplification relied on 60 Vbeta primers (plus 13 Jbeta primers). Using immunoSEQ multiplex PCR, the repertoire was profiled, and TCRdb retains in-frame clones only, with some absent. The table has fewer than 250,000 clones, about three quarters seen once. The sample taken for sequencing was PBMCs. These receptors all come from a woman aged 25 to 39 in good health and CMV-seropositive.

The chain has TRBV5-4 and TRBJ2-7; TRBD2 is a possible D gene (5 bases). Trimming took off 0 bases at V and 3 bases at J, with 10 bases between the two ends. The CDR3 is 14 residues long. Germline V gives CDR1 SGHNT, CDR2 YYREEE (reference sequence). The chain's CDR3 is CASSLGRGNYEQYF. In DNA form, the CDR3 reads TGTGCCAGCAGCTTGGGAAGAGGGAACTACGAGCAGTACTTC. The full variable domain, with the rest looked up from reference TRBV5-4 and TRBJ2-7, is ETGVTQSPTHLIKTRGQQVTLRCSSQSGHNTVSWYQQALGQGPQFIFQYYREEENGRGNFPPRFSGLQFPNYSSELNVNALELDDSALYLCASSLGRGNYEQYFGPGTRLTVT.

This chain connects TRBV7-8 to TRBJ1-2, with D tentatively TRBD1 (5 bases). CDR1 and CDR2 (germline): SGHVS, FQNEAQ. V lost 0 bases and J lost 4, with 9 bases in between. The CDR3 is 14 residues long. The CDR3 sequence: CASSLASGLYGYTF. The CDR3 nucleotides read TGTGCCAGCAGCTTAGCCTCAGGGCTCTATGGCTACACCTTC.

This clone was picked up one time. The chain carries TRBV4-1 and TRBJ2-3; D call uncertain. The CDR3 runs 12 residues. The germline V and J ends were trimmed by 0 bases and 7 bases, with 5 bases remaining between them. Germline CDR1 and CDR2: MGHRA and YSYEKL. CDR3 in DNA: TGCGCCAGCAGCCAAGACTCTTATACGCAGTATTTT. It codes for CASSQDSYTQYF.

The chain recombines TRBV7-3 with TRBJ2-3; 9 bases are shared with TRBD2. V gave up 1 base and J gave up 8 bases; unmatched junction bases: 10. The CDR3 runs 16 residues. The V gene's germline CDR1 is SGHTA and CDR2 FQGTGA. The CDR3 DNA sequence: TGTGCCAGCAGCTTAATTCCAGCGGGAGGCCCAAGTACGCAGTATTTT. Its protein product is CASSLIPAGGPSTQYF.

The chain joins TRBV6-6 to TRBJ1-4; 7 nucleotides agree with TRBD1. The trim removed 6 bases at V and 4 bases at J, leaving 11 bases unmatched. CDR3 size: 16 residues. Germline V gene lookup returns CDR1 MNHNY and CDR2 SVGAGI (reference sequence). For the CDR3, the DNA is TGTGCCAGCAGAGACACTCCGGGACAGTTTAATGAAAAACTGTTTTTT. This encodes CASRDTPGQFNEKLFF.

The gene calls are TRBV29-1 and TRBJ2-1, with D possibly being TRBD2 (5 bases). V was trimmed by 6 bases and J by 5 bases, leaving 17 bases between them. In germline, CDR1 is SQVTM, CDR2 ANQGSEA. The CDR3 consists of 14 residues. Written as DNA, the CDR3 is TGCAGCGTCGGAGGTCCCTATGGGGACAATGAGCAGTTCTTC. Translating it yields CSVGGPYGDNEQFF.

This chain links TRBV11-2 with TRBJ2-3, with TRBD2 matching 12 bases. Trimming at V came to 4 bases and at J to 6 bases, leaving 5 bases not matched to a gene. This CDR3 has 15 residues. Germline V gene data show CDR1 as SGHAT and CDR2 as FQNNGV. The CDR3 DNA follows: TGTGCCAGCAGCTCAGGACTAGCGGGAATGGATACGCAGTATTTT. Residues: CASSSGLAGMDTQYF.

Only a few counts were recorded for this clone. The CDR3 loop is CASSEQRTGELFF. The CDR3 DNA reads TGTGCCAGCAGTGAACAGAGGACCGGGGAGCTGTTTTTT. This sequence joins TRBV2 and TRBJ2-2; D gene ambiguous. The V and J ends lost 2 bases and 5 bases respectively, with 6 bases between them. The germline gives CDR1 SNHLY, CDR2 FYNNEI. The CDR3 length is 13 residues.

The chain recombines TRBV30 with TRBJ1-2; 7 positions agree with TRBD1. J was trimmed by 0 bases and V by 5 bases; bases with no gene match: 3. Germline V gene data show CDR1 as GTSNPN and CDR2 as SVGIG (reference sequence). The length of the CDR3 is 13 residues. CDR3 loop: CAWDRASNYGYTF. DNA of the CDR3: TGTGCCTGGGACAGGGCCTCTAACTATGGCTACACCTTC.

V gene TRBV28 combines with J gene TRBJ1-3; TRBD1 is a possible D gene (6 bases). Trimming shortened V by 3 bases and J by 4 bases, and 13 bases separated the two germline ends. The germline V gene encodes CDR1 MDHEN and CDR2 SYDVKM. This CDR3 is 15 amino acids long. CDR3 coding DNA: TGTGCCAGCAGTTTCGCGGGGGCTGGAGGAAACACCATATATTTT. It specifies CASSFAGAGGNTIYF.

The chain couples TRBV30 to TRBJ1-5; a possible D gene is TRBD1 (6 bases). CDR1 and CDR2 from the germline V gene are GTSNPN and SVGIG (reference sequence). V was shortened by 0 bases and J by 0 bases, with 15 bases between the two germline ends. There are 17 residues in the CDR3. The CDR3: CAWSVRPGTNSNQPQHF. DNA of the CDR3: TGTGCCTGGAGTGTACGACCCGGGACAAATAGCAATCAGCCCCAGCATTTT.

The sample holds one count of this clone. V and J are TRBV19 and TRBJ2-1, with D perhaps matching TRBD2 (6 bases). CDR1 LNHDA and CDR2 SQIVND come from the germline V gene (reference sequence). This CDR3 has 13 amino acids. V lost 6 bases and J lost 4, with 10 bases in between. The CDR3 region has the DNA TGTGCCAGTAGCCGGGGGAGTTACAATGAGCAGTTCTTC. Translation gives CASSRGSYNEQFF.

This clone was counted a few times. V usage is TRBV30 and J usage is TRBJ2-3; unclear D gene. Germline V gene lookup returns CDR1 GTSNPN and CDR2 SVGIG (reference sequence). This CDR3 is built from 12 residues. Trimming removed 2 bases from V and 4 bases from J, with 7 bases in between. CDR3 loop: CAWSRNPDTQYF. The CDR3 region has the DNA TGTGCCTGGAGTCGTAATCCAGATACGCAGTATTTT. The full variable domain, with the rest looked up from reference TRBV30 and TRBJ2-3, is SQTIHQWPATLVQPVGSPLSLECTVEGTSNPNLYWYRQAAGRGLQLLFYSVGIGQISSEVPQNLSASRPQDRQFILSSKKLLLSDSGFYLCAWSRNPDTQYFGPGTRLTVL.

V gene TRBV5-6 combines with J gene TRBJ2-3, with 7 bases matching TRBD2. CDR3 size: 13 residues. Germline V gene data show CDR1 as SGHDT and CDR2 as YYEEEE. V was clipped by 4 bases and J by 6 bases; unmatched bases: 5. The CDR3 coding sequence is TGTGCCAGCAGCGGGGCGGGAGCGGATACGCAGTATTTT. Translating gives CASSGAGADTQYF.

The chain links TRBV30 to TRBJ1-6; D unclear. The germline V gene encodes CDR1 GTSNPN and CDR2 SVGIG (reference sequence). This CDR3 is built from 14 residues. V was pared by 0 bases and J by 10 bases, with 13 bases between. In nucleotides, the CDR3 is TGTGCCTGGAGTGTAAATTTTGAGGGATCACCCCTCCACTTT. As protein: CAWSVNFEGSPLHF.

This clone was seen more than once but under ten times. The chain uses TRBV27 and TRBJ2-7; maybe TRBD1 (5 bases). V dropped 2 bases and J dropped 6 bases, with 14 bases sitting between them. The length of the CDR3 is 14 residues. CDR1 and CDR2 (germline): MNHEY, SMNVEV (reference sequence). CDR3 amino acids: CASSLGQGPREQYF. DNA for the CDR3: TGTGCCAGCAGTTTAGGGCAGGGCCCCCGCGAGCAGTACTTC.

CDR3: CASSIEGGTLPYEQYF. CDR3 DNA: TGTGCCAGTAGTATAGAGGGAGGCACACTCCCCTACGAGCAGTACTTC. The rearrangement joins TRBV19 to TRBJ2-7; possibly TRBD2 for D (6 bases). Trimming removed 0 bases from V and 2 bases from J, with 14 bases in between. The germline gives CDR1 LNHDA, CDR2 SQIVND (reference sequence). The CDR3 is made up of 16 amino acids.

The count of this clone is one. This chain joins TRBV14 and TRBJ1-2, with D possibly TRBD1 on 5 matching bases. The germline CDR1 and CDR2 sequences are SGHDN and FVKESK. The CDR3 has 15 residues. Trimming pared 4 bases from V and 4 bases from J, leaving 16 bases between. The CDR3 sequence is CASSPQAGWRYGYTF. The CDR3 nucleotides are TGTGCCAGCAGCCCGCAGGCAGGGTGGCGCTATGGCTACACCTTC.

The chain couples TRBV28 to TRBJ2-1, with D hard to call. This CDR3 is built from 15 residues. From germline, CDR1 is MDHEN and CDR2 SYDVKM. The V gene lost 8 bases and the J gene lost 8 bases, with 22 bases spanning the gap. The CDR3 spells CASRGAGFRGHEQFF. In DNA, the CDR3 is TGTGCCAGCCGTGGAGCCGGGTTCCGAGGCCATGAGCAGTTCTTC. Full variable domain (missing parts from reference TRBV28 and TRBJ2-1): DVKVTQSSRYLVKRTGEKVFLECVQDMDHENMFWYRQDPGLGLRLIYFSYDVKMKEKGDIPEGYSVSREKKERFSLILESASTNQTSMYLCASRGAGFRGHEQFFGPGTRLTVL.

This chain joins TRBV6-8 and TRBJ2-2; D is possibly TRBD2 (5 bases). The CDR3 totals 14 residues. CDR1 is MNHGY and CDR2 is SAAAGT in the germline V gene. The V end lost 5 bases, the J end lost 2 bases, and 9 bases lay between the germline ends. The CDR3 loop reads CASSAGLNTGELFF. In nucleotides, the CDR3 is TGTGCCAGCAGTGCAGGACTCAACACCGGGGAGCTGTTTTTT.

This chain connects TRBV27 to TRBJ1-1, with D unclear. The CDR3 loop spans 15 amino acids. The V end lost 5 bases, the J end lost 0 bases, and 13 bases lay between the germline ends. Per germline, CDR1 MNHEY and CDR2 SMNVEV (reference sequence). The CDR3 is CASSTYRDMNTEAFF. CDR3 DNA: TGTGCCAGCAGTACTTACAGAGACATGAACACTGAAGCTTTCTTT.

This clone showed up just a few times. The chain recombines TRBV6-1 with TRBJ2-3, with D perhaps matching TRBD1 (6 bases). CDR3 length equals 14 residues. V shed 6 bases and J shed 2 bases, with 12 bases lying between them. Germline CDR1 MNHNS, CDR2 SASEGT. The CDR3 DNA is TGTGCCAGCAGGAGGGGACAACTCACAGATACGCAGTATTTT. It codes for CASRRGQLTDTQYF.

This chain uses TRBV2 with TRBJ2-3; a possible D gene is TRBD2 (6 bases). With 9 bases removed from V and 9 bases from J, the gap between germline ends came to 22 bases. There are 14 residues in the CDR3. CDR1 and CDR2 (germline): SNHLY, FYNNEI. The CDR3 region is CASILLATGGTQYF. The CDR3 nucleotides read TGTGCCAGTATACTACTAGCCACCGGGGGAACGCAGTATTTT. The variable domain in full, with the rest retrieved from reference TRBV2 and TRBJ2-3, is EPEVTQTPSHQVTQMGQEVILRCVPISNHLYFYWYRQILGQKVEFLVSFYNNEISEKSEIFDDQFSVERPDGSNFTLKIRSTKLEDSAMYFCASILLATGGTQYFGPGTRLTVL.

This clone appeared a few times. The CDR3 here is CSVAISYEQYF. The CDR3 nucleotides read TGCAGCGTTGCCATCTCCTACGAGCAGTACTTC. The chain has TRBV29-1 and TRBJ2-5; D unclear. The J call may be mistaken, given a closer DNA end match to TRBJ2-7. The V gene's germline CDR1 is SQVTM and CDR2 ANQGSEA. The CDR3 spans 11 residues.

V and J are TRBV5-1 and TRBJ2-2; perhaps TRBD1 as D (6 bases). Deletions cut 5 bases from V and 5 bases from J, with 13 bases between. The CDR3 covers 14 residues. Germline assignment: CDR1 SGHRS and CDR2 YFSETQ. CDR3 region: CASRTGQSTGELFF. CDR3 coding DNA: TGCGCCAGCAGAACAGGACAGTCAACCGGGGAGCTGTTTTTT.

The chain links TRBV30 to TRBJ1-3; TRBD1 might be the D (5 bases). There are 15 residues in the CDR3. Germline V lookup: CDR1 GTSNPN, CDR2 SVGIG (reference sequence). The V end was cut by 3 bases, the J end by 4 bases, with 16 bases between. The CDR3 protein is CAWRVNRRAGNTIYF. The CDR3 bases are TGTGCCTGGAGGGTGAACAGGAGAGCCGGAAACACCATATATTTT.

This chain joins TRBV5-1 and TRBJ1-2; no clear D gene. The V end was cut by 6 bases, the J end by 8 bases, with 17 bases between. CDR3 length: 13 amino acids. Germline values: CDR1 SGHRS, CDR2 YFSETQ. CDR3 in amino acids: CASNDLEGGGYTF. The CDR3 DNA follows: TGCGCCAGCAACGATTTGGAGGGCGGGGGCTACACCTTC. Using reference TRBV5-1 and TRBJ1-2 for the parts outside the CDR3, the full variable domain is KAGVTQTPRYLIKTRGQQVTLSCSPISGHRSVSWYQQTPGQGLQFLFEYFSETQRNKGNFPGRFSGRQFSNSRSEMNVSTLELGDSALYLCASNDLEGGGYTFGSGTRLTVV.

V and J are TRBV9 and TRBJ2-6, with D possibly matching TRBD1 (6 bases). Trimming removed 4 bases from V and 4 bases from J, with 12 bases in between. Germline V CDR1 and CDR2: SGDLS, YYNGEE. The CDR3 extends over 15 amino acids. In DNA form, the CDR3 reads TGTGCCAGCAGCCTAAGGGGGTCCGGGGCCAACGTCCTGACTTTC. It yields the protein CASSLRGSGANVLTF.

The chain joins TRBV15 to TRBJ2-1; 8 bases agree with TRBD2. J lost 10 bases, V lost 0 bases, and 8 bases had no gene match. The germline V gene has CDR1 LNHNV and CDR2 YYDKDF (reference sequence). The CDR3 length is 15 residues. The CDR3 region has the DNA TGTGCCACCAGCAGAGATGTGGGACTAGATTCGGAGCAGTTCTTC. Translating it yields CATSRDVGLDSEQFF.

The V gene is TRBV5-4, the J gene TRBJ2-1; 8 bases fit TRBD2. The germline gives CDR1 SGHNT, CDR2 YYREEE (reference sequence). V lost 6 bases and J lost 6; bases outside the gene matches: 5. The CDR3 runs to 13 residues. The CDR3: CASTLSGGNEQFF. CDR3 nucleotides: TGTGCCAGCACCCTCAGCGGGGGCAATGAGCAGTTCTTC.

DNA of the CDR3: TGTGCCAGCAGTTCCAGGTCTAATCAGCCCCAGCATTTT. This codes for CASSSRSNQPQHF. The rearrangement joins TRBV27 to TRBJ1-5; D is unclear. The ends were cut back, 4 bases at V and 4 bases at J, with 8 bases in the middle. There are 13 residues in the CDR3. From germline, CDR1 is MNHEY and CDR2 SMNVEV (reference sequence).